These 18 T cell receptor beta chains were all obtained from the same sample, sequenced in a study of T cells in Graves' hyperthyroidism and ophthalmopathy (dated by TCRdb to the late 2010s). The library was made by multiplex PCR. Instrument used: Illumina HiSeq 2000. The TCR beta CDR3 regions were amplified from the RNA transcripts. The first round of RT-PCR for the TCR CDR3 was performed with the HTBI primer set and the Qiagen OneStep RT-PCR kit. TCRdb ran its own pipeline on the public reads, namely fastp trimming at Q25 and MiXCR clone calling, and kept in-frame beta chains. Records with the same CDR3 protein are collapsed into one entry carrying the most frequent genes and DNA. This sample gives 350,000 or so distinct CDR3 sequences in total; 15% to 20% of them show up just once. Approximately 49% of the sample rests with the top ten. Sequenced sample: blood. Every receptor here comes from a woman aged 45-65 years with Graves' hyperthyroidism.

This clonotype turned up a few times. The rearrangement uses TRBV7-9 and TRBJ2-2; unclear D gene. Germline-derived CDR1 and CDR2 are SEHNR and FQNEAQ (reference sequence). The CDR3 totals 13 residues. V was pared by 4 bases and J by 5 bases, with 8 bases between. The CDR3 DNA sequence: TGTGCCAGCAGCTGGTCTAGGACCGGGGAGCTGTTTTTT. It specifies CASSWSRTGELFF.

This clonotype appeared a few times. The V and J genes are TRBV19 and TRBJ2-1, with D hard to call. Trimming pared 1 base from V and 9 bases from J, leaving 10 bases between. Germline V gene data show CDR1 as LNHDA and CDR2 as SQIVND (reference sequence). This CDR3 has 13 residues. The CDR3 DNA reads TGTGCCAGTAGTATAGTGGGCCATTCTGAGCAGTTCTTC. Encoded protein: CASSIVGHSEQFF.

The chain joins TRBV5-5 to TRBJ2-3; D may be TRBD2 (5 bases). This CDR3 has 15 residues. V was clipped by 1 base and J by 0 bases, with 9 bases between them. CDR1 is SGHKS and CDR2 is YYEKEE in the germline V gene (reference sequence). The CDR3 loop reads CASSLNGESTDTQYF. The CDR3 coding sequence is TGTGCCAGCAGCTTGAACGGGGAGAGCACAGATACGCAGTATTTT.

This clonotype was observed many times. The V call is TRBV20-1, the J call TRBJ2-1; D is perhaps TRBD1 or TRBD2 (5 bases each). Trimming pared 5 bases from V and 0 bases from J, leaving 8 bases between. This CDR3 has 13 amino acids. The germline gives CDR1 DFQATT, CDR2 SNEGSKA (reference sequence). The CDR3, as DNA: TGCAGTGCTTCGGGGACCTCCTACAATGAGCAGTTCTTC. Its translation: CSASGTSYNEQFF.

This chain uses TRBV7-2 with TRBJ1-4, with D unclear. The CDR3 has 18 amino acids. Trimming cost V 5 bases and J 4 bases, with 23 bases left between them. Germline assignment: CDR1 SGHTA and CDR2 FQGNSA. The CDR3 DNA reads as TGTGCCAGCAGCCTGGGCAGCCCGTTCAGCAGCTATAATGAAAAACTGTTTTTT. It codes for CASSLGSPFSSYNEKLFF.

The count of this clonotype is one. This chain connects TRBV12-3 or TRBV12-4 to TRBJ2-1, with 10 bases that match TRBD2. The CDR3 contains 16 residues. V lost 3 bases, J lost 2 bases, and 4 bases stayed unmatched. CDR3 sequence reads: CASSFGSGRAYNEQFF. CDR3 DNA: TGTGCCAGCAGTTTTGGAAGCGGGAGGGCCTACAATGAGCAGTTCTTC.

About this clonotype: This may stem from a read error, because a much larger clone lies one nucleotide away. The J gene is TRBJ2-7, the V gene TRBV5-1; weak D call: TRBD1 (6 bases). CDR3 size: 14 residues. CDR1 and CDR2 (germline): SGHRS, YFSETQ. The CDR3 region has the DNA TGCGCCAACAGCTTAGGGGACACCTCCTACGAGCAGTACTTC. Translation gives CANSLGDTSYEQYF.

V is TRBV12-3 or TRBV12-4 and J is TRBJ2-7; the D is unclear. Trimming took 7 bases from V and 3 from J, leaving 10 bases between them. This CDR3 comprises 12 residues. The CDR3 loop is CASTSRFYEQYF. The CDR3 nucleotides are TGTGCCAGCACCTCTCGGTTCTACGAGCAGTACTTC.

The chain combines TRBV11-3 with TRBJ2-7; tentative D call: TRBD1 (6 bases). Germline loops: CDR1 SGHNT, CDR2 YENEEA. Trimming cost V 3 bases and J 4 bases, with 13 bases left between them. The CDR3 spans 14 residues. CDR3 region: CASSFTGTKYEQYF. For the CDR3, the DNA is TGTGCCAGCAGCTTCACAGGGACAAAATACGAGCAGTACTTC. The variable domain in full, with the rest retrieved from reference TRBV11-3 and TRBJ2-7, is EAGVVQSPRYKIIEKKQPVAFWCNPISGHNTLYWYLQNLGQGPELLIRYENEEAVDDSQLPKDRFSAERLKGVDSTLKIQPAELGDSAVYLCASSFTGTKYEQYFGPGTRLTVT.

The CDR3 DNA follows: TGTGCCAGCAGTTTACGGGGGATTCAGTACTTC. The encoded protein is CASSLRGIQYF. The chain has TRBV28 and TRBJ2-4; D is possibly TRBD2 (6 bases). V was cut by 2 bases and J by 10 bases, with 6 bases left in between. From germline, CDR1 is MDHEN and CDR2 SYDVKM. The CDR3 has 11 residues. The variable domain in full, with the rest retrieved from reference TRBV28 and TRBJ2-4, is DVKVTQSSRYLVKRTGEKVFLECVQDMDHENMFWYRQDPGLGLRLIYFSYDVKMKEKGDIPEGYSVSREKKERFSLILESASTNQTSMYLCASSLRGIQYFGAGTRLSVL.

The sample holds a few counts of this clonotype. The chain has TRBV30 and TRBJ1-2; a possible D gene is TRBD1 (6 bases). The CDR3 loop spans 10 amino acids. The germline gives CDR1 GTSNPN, CDR2 SVGIG (reference sequence). V dropped 7 bases and J dropped 6 bases, with 9 bases sitting between them. The CDR3 sequence: CASGVDGYTF. The CDR3 DNA reads TGTGCCTCAGGGGTGGATGGCTACACCTTC.

This clonotype was seen ten or more times. The rearrangement links TRBV5-1 to TRBJ1-1, with 7 positions matching TRBD1. Per the germline V gene, CDR1 is SGHRS and CDR2 is YFSETQ. J lost 2 bases, V lost 1 base, and 2 bases had no gene match. The CDR3 covers 14 residues. The CDR3 DNA follows: TGCGCCAGCAGCTTGAACAGGGGAAACACTGAAGCTTTCTTT. This gives the protein CASSLNRGNTEAFF.

This clonotype has only a few counts. This sequence joins TRBV10-3 and TRBJ2-2; possibly TRBD2 for D (5 bases). V was shortened by 2 bases and J by 4 bases, with 14 bases between the two germline ends. The CDR3 spans 16 residues. Germline V gene sequence: CDR1 ENHRY, CDR2 SYGVKD. The CDR3 DNA reads TGTGCCATCAGTGAGGTCACCAGCCGGGGCACCGGGGAGCTGTTTTTT. The encoded protein is CAISEVTSRGTGELFF.

The genes are TRBV11-2 and TRBJ1-5, with D perhaps TRBD1 (5 bases). V was cut by 4 bases and J by 4 bases, with 11 bases left in between. The CDR3 sequence is 14 residues long. The germline V gene encodes CDR1 SGHAT and CDR2 FQNNGV. The CDR3 loop is CASSSDGGNQPQHF. The CDR3 region has the DNA TGTGCCAGCAGCTCCGACGGGGGGAATCAGCCCCAGCATTTT. Full variable domain (rest looked up from reference TRBV11-2 and TRBJ1-5): EAGVAQSPRYKIIEKRQSVAFWCNPISGHATLYWYQQILGQGPKLLIQFQNNGVVDDSQLPKDRFSAERLKGVDSTLKIQPAKLEDSAVYLCASSSDGGNQPQHFGDGTRLSIL.

The table lists this clonotype with a count of one. V and J are TRBV13 and TRBJ2-3, with 8 nucleotides matching TRBD2. Germline V gene sequence: CDR1 PRHDT, CDR2 FYEKMQ (reference sequence). This CDR3 region has 15 residues. After removal of 5 bases from V and 4 bases from J, the junction contained 8 bases not matched to a gene. The CDR3 reads CASSLAGGAPDTQYF. In DNA, the CDR3 is TGTGCCAGCAGCCTCGCCGGGGGGGCCCCAGATACGCAGTATTTT.

This clonotype occurred many times. The chain joins TRBV2 to TRBJ2-3; possible D gene TRBD1, 6 bases. V lost 4 bases, J lost 1 base, and 15 bases lay in between. This CDR3 has 16 residues. CDR1 and CDR2 (germline): SNHLY, FYNNEI. CDR3 in DNA: TGTGCCAGCAGTGTCCAAACAGGGTATGGCACAGATACGCAGTATTTT. Translated: CASSVQTGYGTDTQYF.

This clonotype was counted a few times. J is TRBJ1-2 and V is TRBV6-1; 7 bases agree with TRBD1. Germline CDR1 and CDR2: MNHNS and SASEGT. The CDR3 contains 14 residues. With V trimmed by 6 bases and J by 0 bases, 4 bases remained unmatched. As DNA, the CDR3 is TGTGCCAGCAGGCGGGACAGCCCTAACTATGGCTACACCTTC. It encodes CASRRDSPNYGYTF.

This rearrangement joins TRBV19 to TRBJ2-4; the match to TRBD2 covers 8 bases. This CDR3 comprises 16 residues. CDR1 is LNHDA and CDR2 is SQIVND in the germline V gene (reference sequence). The trim removed 5 bases at V and 7 bases at J, leaving 13 bases unmatched. The CDR3 coding sequence is TGTGCCAGTAGTTCGTCCAGCGGGAGACTTATGAACATTCAGTACTTC. Amino acids: CASSSSSGRLMNIQYF. Looking up the rest from reference TRBV19 and TRBJ2-4 gives the full variable domain: DGGITQSPKYLFRKEGQNVTLSCEQNLNHDAMYWYRQDPGQGLRLIYYSQIVNDFQKGDIAEGYSVSREKKESFPLTVTSAQKNPTAFYLCASSSSSGRLMNIQYFGAGTRLSVL.